Presented here are 11 T cell receptor beta chains from one specimen sequenced in a study of PD-L1 blockade in urothelial cancer. This table comes from immunoSEQ multiplex PCR, and its TCRdb copy is limited to in-frame clones, with some not included. The table includes tens of thousands of clones, almost 90% detected once. Indicated time point: pretreatment peripheral blood. Sequenced here: PBMCs, sampled around atezolizumab (anti-PD-L1) treatment. These receptors were collected from a man between 60 and 75 years old with urothelial cancer.

The chain links TRBV7-8 to TRBJ2-7, with 8 bases matching TRBD1. Trimming cost V 3 bases and J 3 bases; bases outside gene matches: 4. Germline-derived CDR1 and CDR2 are SGHVS and FQNEAQ. The CDR3 is made up of 14 amino acids. As DNA, the CDR3 is TGTGCCAGCAGCTTGACAGGGGTATTCTACGAGCAGTACTTC. Encoded protein: CASSLTGVFYEQYF.

CDR3 sequence: CASRDSLAKNIQYF. CDR3 bases: TGTGCCAGCAGGGACAGTCTAGCCAAAAACATTCAGTACTTC. This chain uses TRBV7-2 with TRBJ2-4; tentative D call: TRBD1 (6 bases). Trimming left V 6 bases short and J 0 bases short, with 9 bases between. CDR3 length: 14 amino acids. Germline V lookup: CDR1 SGHTA, CDR2 FQGNSA. Based on the CDR3 plus reference TRBV7-2 and TRBJ2-4, the full variable domain is GAGVSQSPSNKVTEKGKDVELRCDPISGHTALYWYRQSLGQGLEFLIYFQGNSAPDKSGLPSDRFSAERTGGSVSTLTIQRTQQEDSAVYLCASRDSLAKNIQYFGAGTRLSVL.

The CDR3 loop reads CASRDRGFRAFF. The CDR3 coding sequence is TGTGCCAGCAGGGACAGGGGGTTTAGGGCTTTCTTT. The chain carries TRBV2 and TRBJ1-1; 10 bases match TRBD1. Germline CDR1 SNHLY, CDR2 FYNNEI. The CDR3 has 12 amino acids. Trimming at V came to 6 bases and at J to 11 bases, leaving 6 bases not matched to a gene.

The rearrangement links TRBV7-8 to TRBJ2-2, with 8 nucleotides matching TRBD1. The germline V gene encodes CDR1 SGHVS and CDR2 FQNEAQ. There are 17 residues in the CDR3. V dropped 0 bases and J dropped 4; count of bases not matched to a gene: 7. For the CDR3, the DNA is TGTGCCAGCAGCTTAGCCCCAGGGGGCGCGGGCACCGGGGAGCTGTTTTTT. Protein product: CASSLAPGGAGTGELFF.

The CDR3 here is CASSSAGYNEQFF. The CDR3 DNA reads as TGCGCCAGCAGCTCGGCAGGATACAATGAGCAGTTCTTC. The chain combines TRBV5-1 with TRBJ2-1; no clear D. Germline V gene lookup returns CDR1 SGHRS and CDR2 YFSETQ. V lost 3 bases and J 4 bases, leaving 8 bases between the germline ends. The CDR3 is 13 residues long.

The rearrangement links TRBV23-1 to TRBJ1-2; 7 nucleotides agree with TRBD1. TRBV23-1 is known as an ORF, though its function is uncertain. This CDR3 region has 12 residues. J was trimmed by 8 bases and V by 1 base; bases with no gene match: 1. The CDR3 DNA sequence: TGCGCCAGCAGTCAATACAGGGGCGGCTACACCTTC. Protein: CASSQYRGGYTF.

DNA of the CDR3: TGTGCCAGTAGTATGACTCCCTCTGGGGCCAACGTCCTGACTTTC. Protein: CASSMTPSGANVLTF. This chain links TRBV19 with TRBJ2-6; D gene unclear. Trimming removed 3 bases from V and 0 bases from J, with 6 bases in between. The CDR3 length is 15 residues. The germline CDR1 and CDR2 sequences are LNHDA and SQIVND (reference sequence). The whole variable domain, filled in from reference TRBV19 and TRBJ2-6, reads DGGITQSPKYLFRKEGQNVTLSCEQNLNHDAMYWYRQDPGQGLRLIYYSQIVNDFQKGDIAEGYSVSREKKESFPLTVTSAQKNPTAFYLCASSMTPSGANVLTFGAGSRLTVL.

This sequence joins TRBV5-1 and TRBJ1-1; perhaps TRBD1 as D (6 bases). This CDR3 is built from 14 residues. Germline loops: CDR1 SGHRS, CDR2 YFSETQ. Between the trimmed V and J ends, which lost 4 bases and 0 bases, there was a span of 10 bases. The chain's CDR3 is CASSEYRVNTEAFF. The CDR3 DNA is TGCGCCAGCAGCGAATACAGGGTGAACACTGAAGCTTTCTTT.

The chain is built from TRBV5-1 and TRBJ2-1; perhaps TRBD2 as D (5 bases). CDR3 length: 13 residues. With 2 bases removed from V and 9 bases from J, the gap between germline ends came to 12 bases. The germline CDR1 and CDR2 sequences are SGHRS and YFSETQ. CDR3 region: CASSLADGSEQFF. DNA of the CDR3: TGCGCCAGCAGCTTAGCGGACGGGTCTGAGCAGTTCTTC.

The chain combines TRBV29-1 with TRBJ2-1; D possibly corresponds to TRBD1 (6 bases). The germline V and J ends were trimmed by 4 bases and 4 bases, with 11 bases remaining between them. CDR3 length equals 13 residues. Germline V lookup: CDR1 SQVTM, CDR2 ANQGSEA. The CDR3 DNA is TGCAGCGTTGGCGGCAGGGGATACAATGAGCAGTTCTTC. It codes for CSVGGRGYNEQFF.

The chain joins TRBV10-2 to TRBJ2-5, with 9 bases aligning to TRBD1. The CDR3 sequence is 16 residues long. Trimming at V came to 5 bases and at J to 5 bases, leaving 12 bases not matched to a gene. Per the germline V gene, CDR1 is WSHSY and CDR2 is SAAADI. In nucleotides, the CDR3 is TGCGCCAGCAGTTTCTCAACAGGGGGCGGGGTGGAGACCCAGTACTTC. This codes for CASSFSTGGGVETQYF.